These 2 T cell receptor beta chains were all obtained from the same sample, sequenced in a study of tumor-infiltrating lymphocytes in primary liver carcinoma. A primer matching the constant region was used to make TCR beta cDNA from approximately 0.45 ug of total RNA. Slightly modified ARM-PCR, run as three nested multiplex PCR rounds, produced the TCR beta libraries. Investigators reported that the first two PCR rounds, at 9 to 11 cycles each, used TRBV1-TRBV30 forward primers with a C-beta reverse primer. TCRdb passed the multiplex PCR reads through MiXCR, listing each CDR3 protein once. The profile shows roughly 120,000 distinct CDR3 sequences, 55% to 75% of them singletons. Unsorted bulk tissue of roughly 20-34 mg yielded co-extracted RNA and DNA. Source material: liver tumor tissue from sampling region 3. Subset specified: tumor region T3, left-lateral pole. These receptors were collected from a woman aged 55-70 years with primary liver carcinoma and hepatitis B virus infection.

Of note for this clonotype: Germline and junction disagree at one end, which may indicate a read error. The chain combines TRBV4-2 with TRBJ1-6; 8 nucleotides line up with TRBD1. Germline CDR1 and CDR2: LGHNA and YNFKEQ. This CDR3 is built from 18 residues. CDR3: CASSQERNRGDLNSPLHF. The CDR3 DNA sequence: TGTGCTAGCAGCCAAGAAAGGAACAGGGGGGATCTAAATTCACCCCTCCACTTT.

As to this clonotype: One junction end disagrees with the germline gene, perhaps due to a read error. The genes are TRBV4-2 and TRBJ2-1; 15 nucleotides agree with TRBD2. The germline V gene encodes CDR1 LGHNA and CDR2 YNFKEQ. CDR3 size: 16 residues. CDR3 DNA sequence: TGTGCCAACAGCCAGCCGGGACTAGCGGGAGGTTGTGAGCAGTTCTTC. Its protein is CANSQPGLAGGCEQFF.